These 25 T cell receptor beta chains came from one sample sequenced in a study of OX40 agonist ivuxolimab in advanced cancers. Sequenced by immunoSEQ multiplex PCR; TCRdb stores in-frame clones only, minus some. Altogether about 63,000 clones are present, about 88% being singletons, with the ten largest covering about 12%. Source: CD4+ or CD8+ T cells sorted from blood, taken in a trial of the OX40 agonist ivuxolimab. The source of these receptors is an adult with an advanced solid tumor such as melanoma, head and neck, liver or kidney cancer.

The chain recombines TRBV12-5 with TRBJ2-5; the D is unclear. This CDR3 region has 12 residues. From germline, CDR1 is LGHNT and CDR2 FRNRAP. V was pared by 1 base and J by 4 bases, with 4 bases between. CDR3 DNA sequence: TGTGCTAGTGGTTTGGGTCTAGAGACCCAGTACTTC. Its translation: CASGLGLETQYF. The full variable domain, completed using reference TRBV12-5 and TRBJ2-5, is DARVTQTPRHKVTEMGQEVTMRCQPILGHNTVFWYRQTMMQGLELLAYFRNRAPLDDSGMPKDRFSAEMPDATLATLKIQPSEPRDSAVYFCASGLGLETQYFGPGTRLLVL.

The J gene is TRBJ2-6, the V gene TRBV25-1, with D perhaps being TRBD1 or TRBD2 (5 bases each). Looked up from germline, CDR1 is MGHDK and CDR2 is SYGVNS. There are 18 residues in the CDR3. V was trimmed by 5 bases and J by 5 bases, leaving 22 bases between them. The CDR3 sequence is CASSSRLTGQSRANVLTF. CDR3 in DNA: TGTGCCAGCAGTAGCAGACTAACTGGACAAAGTCGGGCCAACGTCCTGACTTTC. Filled out from reference TRBV25-1 and TRBJ2-6, the complete variable domain reads EADIYQTPRYLVIGTGKKITLECSQTMGHDKMYWYQQDPGMELHLIHYSYGVNSTEKGDLSSESTVSRIRTEHFPLTLESARPSHTSQYLCASSSRLTGQSRANVLTFGAGSRLTVL.

The chain is built from TRBV7-3 and TRBJ1-1; D remains unclear. CDR1 SGHTA and CDR2 FQGTGA come from the germline V gene. V gave up 2 bases and J gave up 1 base, with 8 bases separating them. CDR3 length: 14 amino acids. DNA for the CDR3: TGTGCCAGCAGCTTAGGGGTGGGGAACACTGAAGCTTTCTTT. Translation gives CASSLGVGNTEAFF.

V and J are TRBV14 and TRBJ2-7; possible D gene TRBD2, 6 bases. V was shortened by 1 base and J by 3 bases, with 13 bases between the two germline ends. The CDR3 runs to 15 residues. CDR1 SGHDN and CDR2 FVKESK come from the germline V gene. CDR3 in DNA: TGTGCCAGCAGCCAAGCTCCGGGACTGAGCTACGAGCAGTACTTC. Translated, it gives CASSQAPGLSYEQYF.

The J gene is TRBJ2-7, the V gene TRBV13; TRBD1 might be the D (6 bases). The CDR3 is 12 amino acids. CDR1 and CDR2 (germline): PRHDT, FYEKMQ (reference sequence). Trimming stripped 0 bases from V and 6 bases from J, with 6 bases between. CDR3 amino acids: CASSLGRGEQYF. CDR3 nucleotide sequence: TGTGCCAGCAGCTTAGGCAGGGGCGAGCAGTACTTC.

The chain carries TRBV7-9 and TRBJ1-5, with TRBD1 identical over 10 bases. Losses at the gene ends were 4 bases for V and 4 bases for J; bases not matched to a gene: 7. Germline values: CDR1 SEHNR, CDR2 FQNEAQ (reference sequence). The CDR3 sequence is 16 residues long. The CDR3 is CASSSSGQGGNQPQHF. The CDR3 DNA reads TGTGCCAGCAGCTCGTCAGGACAGGGGGGAAATCAGCCCCAGCATTTT.

The J gene is TRBJ1-1, the V gene TRBV9; D is uncertain. Between the trimmed V and J ends, which lost 4 bases and 2 bases, there was a span of 15 bases. The CDR3 sequence is 15 residues long. Germline V gives CDR1 SGDLS, CDR2 YYNGEE. The CDR3 loop reads CASSLRRGSNTEAFF. The CDR3 bases are TGTGCCAGCAGCCTACGTAGAGGTTCAAACACTGAAGCTTTCTTT. The entire variable domain, with the rest obtained from reference TRBV9 and TRBJ1-1, is as follows: DSGVTQTPKHLITATGQRVTLRCSPRSGDLSVYWYQQSLDQGLQFLIQYYNGEERAKGNILERFSAQQFPDLHSELNLSSLELGDSALYFCASSLRRGSNTEAFFGQGTRLTVV.

The CDR3 bases are TGTGCCAGCAGCATACAAGAGACCCAGTACTTC. Its translation: CASSIQETQYF. The V gene is TRBV13, the J gene TRBJ2-5, with D hard to call. This CDR3 region has 11 residues. Trimming took 5 bases from V and 2 from J, leaving 3 bases between them. Germline CDR1 PRHDT, CDR2 FYEKMQ (reference sequence). The full variable domain, with the rest looked up from reference TRBV13 and TRBJ2-5, is AAGVIQSPRHLIKEKRETATLKCYPIPRHDTVYWYQQGPGQDPQFLISFYEKMQSDKGSIPDRFSAQQFSDYHSELNMSSLELGDSALYFCASSIQETQYFGPGTRLLVL.

The genes are TRBV6-6 and TRBJ2-7; 13 positions agree with TRBD2. With 6 bases clipped from V and 3 bases from J, the junction kept 8 bases outside the gene matches. Germline CDR1 is MNHNY and CDR2 is SVGAGI (reference sequence). The CDR3 is made up of 16 amino acids. The CDR3 region has the DNA TGTGCCAGCAGCCGACCGGGACTAGCGGGAAACTACGAGCAGTACTTC. Residues: CASSRPGLAGNYEQYF.

The chain is built from TRBV18 and TRBJ2-7, with 9 bases matching TRBD1. From germline, CDR1 is KGHSH and CDR2 LQKENI. V trimming: 2 bases; J trimming: 4 bases; junction bases outside the gene matches: 6. The CDR3 consists of 15 residues. The DNA of the CDR3 is TGTGCCAGCTCACCAGACAGGACAGGGGCATACGAGCAGTACTTC. It yields the protein CASSPDRTGAYEQYF.

This sequence joins TRBV29-1 and TRBJ2-2; D is possibly TRBD2 (6 bases). The germline V gene has CDR1 SQVTM and CDR2 ANQGSEA. The CDR3 loop spans 13 amino acids. CDR3: CSAMGGLTGELFF. The CDR3 DNA is TGCAGTGCCATGGGGGGTTTGACCGGGGAGCTGTTTTTT.

This clone showed up just once. V and J are TRBV6-5 and TRBJ1-4; D possibly corresponds to TRBD1 (6 bases). Germline V gene data show CDR1 as MNHEY and CDR2 as SVGAGI. The germline V and J ends were trimmed by 8 bases and 0 bases, with 10 bases remaining between them. The CDR3 has 14 amino acids. This chain's CDR3 is CASGPGATNEKLFF. The CDR3, as DNA: TGTGCCAGCGGACCAGGGGCAACTAATGAAAAACTGTTTTTT.

The V and J genes are TRBV2 and TRBJ1-1, with D tentatively TRBD1 (5 bases). Germline loops: CDR1 SNHLY, CDR2 FYNNEI. V dropped 4 bases and J dropped 3 bases, with 15 bases sitting between them. This CDR3 is built from 15 residues. DNA for the CDR3: TGTGCCAGCAGTGGTGTTGGGGCGCGGGACACTGAAGCTTTCTTT. The encoded protein is CASSGVGARDTEAFF.

This chain connects TRBV5-8 to TRBJ2-7, with a possible D match to TRBD2 (6 bases). The CDR3 is 14 residues long. Germline V gene data show CDR1 as SGHTS and CDR2 as YDEGEE. Trimming removed 1 base from V and 4 bases from J, with 12 bases in between. In DNA form, the CDR3 reads TGTGCCAGCAGCTTGTTGTCTAGCGTTTACGAGCAGTACTTC. This gives the protein CASSLLSSVYEQYF.

The chain links TRBV5-5 to TRBJ1-2; no clear D. V was cut by 2 bases and J by 6 bases, with 8 bases left in between. In germline, CDR1 is SGHKS, CDR2 YYEKEE (reference sequence). This CDR3 is 12 amino acids long. This chain's CDR3 is CASSLRFDGYTF. The CDR3 DNA reads as TGTGCCAGCAGCTTACGCTTTGATGGCTACACCTTC.

This sequence joins TRBV5-1 and TRBJ1-2; D remains ambiguous. This CDR3 region has 11 residues. Germline V gene lookup returns CDR1 SGHRS and CDR2 YFSETQ. The V end was cut by 4 bases, the J end by 8 bases, with 9 bases between. The CDR3 loop reads CASSGDLGYTF. In DNA, the CDR3 is TGCGCCAGCAGCGGAGACCTGGGCTACACCTTC.

The chain uses TRBV2 and TRBJ2-7, with 7 bases that match TRBD2. The trim removed 3 bases at V and 3 bases at J, leaving 11 bases unmatched. Per the germline V gene, CDR1 is SNHLY and CDR2 is FYNNEI. The CDR3 totals 16 residues. CDR3 in amino acids: CASSELGAGPFYEQYF. Written as DNA, the CDR3 is TGTGCCAGCAGTGAGCTAGGAGCGGGGCCTTTCTACGAGCAGTACTTC.

The chain is built from TRBV27 and TRBJ2-7, with TRBD2 as a possible D gene (6 bases). Germline CDR1 and CDR2: MNHEY and SMNVEV (reference sequence). The CDR3 runs to 13 residues. The V end was cut by 5 bases, the J end by 4 bases, with 12 bases between. CDR3 in DNA: TGTGCCAGCAGTCGCTTTGGGGGGTACGAGCAGTACTTC. Translation: CASSRFGGYEQYF.

This clone occurred once. The V call is TRBV15, the J call TRBJ2-1; possibly TRBD1 or TRBD2 for D (5 bases each). With 5 bases removed from V and 3 bases from J, the gap between germline ends came to 14 bases. The germline V gene encodes CDR1 LNHNV and CDR2 YYDKDF (reference sequence). The CDR3 sequence is 15 residues long. The CDR3 DNA sequence: TGTGCCACCAGCGACCCCGGGACGGACTACAATGAGCAGTTCTTC. Protein product: CATSDPGTDYNEQFF.

The gene calls are TRBV2 and TRBJ1-1, with TRBD1 matching 7 bases. The V segment lost 3 bases and the J segment 4 bases; nucleotides outside the gene matches: 2. The germline V gene has CDR1 SNHLY and CDR2 FYNNEI. This CDR3 is built from 13 residues. The CDR3 DNA sequence: TGTGCCAGCAGTGACGGGGACAGCACTGAAGCTTTCTTT. This encodes CASSDGDSTEAFF.

The rearrangement uses TRBV6-5 and TRBJ2-7; 8 nucleotides agree with TRBD2. CDR3 length: 11 amino acids. The V and J ends lost 5 bases and 13 bases, in that order; junction bases with no gene match: 7. Germline V gene sequence: CDR1 MNHEY, CDR2 SVGAGI. CDR3 region: CASSDGGASYF. DNA for the CDR3: TGTGCCAGCAGTGACGGGGGGGCCTCCTACTTC.

The rearrangement uses TRBV7-9 and TRBJ1-5, with a tentative D call TRBD1 (5 bases). Germline CDR1 and CDR2: SEHNR and FQNEAQ (reference sequence). V was trimmed by 6 bases and J by 0 bases, leaving 18 bases between them. The CDR3 totals 17 residues. CDR3 sequence (DNA): TGTGCCAGCAGTTCGGGACGGACCGATTATAGCAATCAGCCCCAGCATTTT. This codes for CASSSGRTDYSNQPQHF.

This rearrangement joins TRBV7-9 to TRBJ1-1, with D maybe TRBD1 (6 bases). CDR1 is SEHNR and CDR2 is FQNEAQ in the germline V gene (reference sequence). Trimming took 5 bases from V and 8 from J, leaving 15 bases between them. The CDR3 consists of 13 residues. CDR3 DNA: TGTGCCAGCAGCCCCCCCGGGACAAGCGAAGCTTTCTTT. Its protein product is CASSPPGTSEAFF.

The V call is TRBV18, the J call TRBJ2-1, with no clear D. The CDR3 runs to 15 residues. V was trimmed by 2 bases and J by 0 bases, leaving 8 bases between them. Per the germline V gene, CDR1 is KGHSH and CDR2 is LQKENI. In DNA, the CDR3 is TGTGCCAGCTCACCATCTCAGAGCTCCTACAATGAGCAGTTCTTC. This sequence encodes CASSPSQSSYNEQFF.

The J gene is TRBJ1-5, the V gene TRBV19; possible D gene TRBD1, 6 bases. CDR1 LNHDA and CDR2 SQIVND come from the germline V gene (reference sequence). The CDR3 extends over 13 amino acids. CDR3 sequence (DNA): TGTGCGAGCTTGGGGGCCGGCAATCAGCCCCAGCATTTT. This codes for CASLGAGNQPQHF. The complete variable domain, with remaining parts taken from reference TRBV19 and TRBJ1-5, reads DGGITQSPKYLFRKEGQNVTLSCEQNLNHDAMYWYRQDPGQGLRLIYYSQIVNDFQKGDIAEGYSVSREKKESFPLTVTSAQKNPTAFYLCASLGAGNQPQHFGDGTRLSIL.